The next 26 T cell receptor beta chains were all read from a single sample in a study of Ad26.COV2.S vaccination and SARS-CoV-2 variants. Treatment reported: some 20 received Ad26.COV2.S at low or high dose, single or two shots; about 5 received placebo; per-sample allocation not given. Specimen acquisition occurred on day 63 following the initial vaccine or placebo injection. Libraries were prepared by immunoSEQ multiplex PCR; TCRdb keeps only in-frame clonotypes and omits some of them. This sample has over 350,000 clones, with about nine tenths found just once. The sample in question was peripheral blood, obtained in a trial of Ad26.COV2.S vaccine versus placebo. The source is a person aged 18 to 65 who received the Ad26.COV2.S COVID-19 vaccine or a placebo.

The V call is TRBV19, the J call TRBJ2-3, with D possibly being TRBD1 (5 bases). The germline V and J ends were trimmed by 7 bases and 5 bases, with 13 bases remaining between them. The CDR3 runs 13 residues. Germline V gene sequence: CDR1 LNHDA, CDR2 SQIVND (reference sequence). The CDR3 protein is CASKVQGGDTQYF. The CDR3 bases are TGTGCCAGTAAGGTCCAGGGTGGAGATACGCAGTATTTT.

This clone occurred a few times. The rearrangement uses TRBV21-1 and TRBJ1-6; TRBD1 is the table's D call, not checked against the DNA. TRBV21-1 is designated a pseudogene. This CDR3 has 13 amino acids. Here the CDR3 reads CASEDSPNSPLHF. CDR3 in DNA: TGTGCCAGCGAGGACAGTCCTAATTCACCCCTCCACTTT.

By frequency in the sample, this clone is medium-sized (0.01 to 0.1%). The CDR3 is CASSQEGTGGGNTIYF. The CDR3 nucleotides read TGTGCCAGCAGCCAAGAGGGGACAGGGGGTGGAAACACCATATATTTT. The rearrangement links TRBV4-2 to TRBJ1-3; 11 bases are shared with TRBD1. With 0 bases clipped from V and 3 bases from J, the junction kept 1 base outside the gene matches. Germline V gene data show CDR1 as LGHNA and CDR2 as YNFKEQ. The CDR3 length is 16 residues.

V and J are TRBV4-1 and TRBJ2-1, with D tentatively TRBD1 (6 bases). The CDR3 length is 15 residues. CDR1 and CDR2 from the germline V gene are MGHRA and YSYEKL. Trimming shortened V by 2 bases and J by 0 bases, and 8 bases separated the two germline ends. CDR3 bases: TGCGCCAGCAGCCAACAGGGGAGCTCCTACAATGAGCAGTTCTTC. It is translated as CASSQQGSSYNEQFF.

The chain employs TRBV4-1 and TRBJ2-7; TRBD2 matches at 9 bases. Per the germline V gene, CDR1 is MGHRA and CDR2 is YSYEKL. The CDR3 has 16 residues. Trimming cost V 2 bases and J 4 bases; bases outside gene matches: 9. CDR3 sequence: CASSQSRSSGVYEQYF. CDR3 nucleotide sequence: TGCGCCAGCAGCCAAAGTCGTTCTAGCGGGGTGTACGAGCAGTACTTC.

The chain employs TRBV19 and TRBJ1-2; perhaps TRBD1 as D (6 bases). The V gene lost 3 bases and the J gene lost 6 bases, with 11 bases spanning the gap. There are 13 residues in the CDR3. The germline CDR1 and CDR2 sequences are LNHDA and SQIVND (reference sequence). CDR3 sequence (DNA): TGTGCCAGTAGTATGAGGACAGTCAATGGCTACACCTTC. Protein: CASSMRTVNGYTF.

The V gene is TRBV19, the J gene TRBJ1-1, with 8 bases fitting TRBD1. Germline-derived CDR1 and CDR2 are LNHDA and SQIVND (reference sequence). This CDR3 has 15 residues. The junction had 4 bases not matched to a gene; V was cut back by 4 bases and J by 0 bases. CDR3 sequence reads: CASSTTDRVNTEAFF. The CDR3 DNA sequence: TGTGCCAGTAGTACCACGGACAGGGTGAACACTGAAGCTTTCTTT.

This sequence joins TRBV7-2 and TRBJ2-7; possible D gene TRBD2, 5 bases. Trimming removed 4 bases from V and 3 bases from J, with 10 bases in between. CDR1 is SGHTA and CDR2 is FQGNSA in the germline V gene. The CDR3 is made up of 13 amino acids. The CDR3 nucleotides are TGTGCCAGCAGCTCGGGAACTATCTACGAGCAGTACTTC. Its protein product is CASSSGTIYEQYF.

The genes are TRBV5-4 and TRBJ1-3; D gene ambiguous. Trimming pared 3 bases from V and 0 bases from J, leaving 10 bases between. This CDR3 has 15 amino acids. Germline loops: CDR1 SGHNT, CDR2 YYREEE (reference sequence). Here the CDR3 DNA reads TGTGCCAGCAGCTCCCGGGAGTTCTCTGGAAACACCATATATTTT. The encoded protein is CASSSREFSGNTIYF.

This chain joins TRBV23-1 and TRBJ1-4; D is perhaps TRBD1 (6 bases). TRBV23-1 has ORF status, its function being uncertain. This CDR3 comprises 15 residues. With 0 bases removed from V and 8 bases from J, the gap between germline ends came to 13 bases. This CDR3 reads CASSQSSRGEEKLFF. The CDR3 DNA reads TGCGCCAGCAGTCAATCGTCCAGGGGCGAGGAAAAACTGTTTTTT.

J is TRBJ2-1 and V is TRBV27; TRBD2 aligns across 7 bases. The CDR3 totals 15 residues. Germline values: CDR1 MNHEY, CDR2 SMNVEV (reference sequence). J lost 6 bases, V lost 4 bases, and 9 bases had no gene match. The CDR3 DNA follows: TGTGCCAGCAGTTATGGCGGGGGTTGGGGCAATGAGCAGTTCTTC. Amino acids: CASSYGGGWGNEQFF.

The chain links TRBV5-4 to TRBJ1-6; a weak D match, TRBD1 (6 bases). Germline lookup yields CDR1 SGHNT and CDR2 YYREEE (reference sequence). V dropped 5 bases and J dropped 8 bases, with 11 bases sitting between them. The CDR3 runs to 13 residues. The chain's CDR3 is CASSSGVYSPLHF. The CDR3 nucleotides are TGTGCCAGCAGTTCAGGGGTTTATTCACCCCTCCACTTT.

V and J are TRBV19 and TRBJ2-2; 8 bases align to TRBD2. The V gene end was trimmed by 9 bases and the J gene end by 4 bases; junction bases not matched to a gene: 7. Germline CDR1 reads LNHDA; CDR2 reads SQIVND (reference sequence). This CDR3 comprises 14 residues. The CDR3 nucleotides are TGTGCCAGCCGCGGGGGGCAGGGCACCGGGGAGCTGTTTTTT. Its translation is CASRGGQGTGELFF.

The chain couples TRBV19 to TRBJ2-1, with D perhaps being TRBD1 or TRBD2 (6 bases each). The germline V and J ends were trimmed by 4 bases and 4 bases, with 23 bases remaining between them. The CDR3 sequence is 18 residues long. CDR1 is LNHDA and CDR2 is SQIVND in the germline V gene (reference sequence). DNA for the CDR3: TGTGCCAGTAGTAGCCCGCTTTTGGAGGGGGGCGCGTACAATGAGCAGTTCTTC. Amino acids: CASSSPLLEGGAYNEQFF. Variable domain in full (rest from reference TRBV19 and TRBJ2-1): DGGITQSPKYLFRKEGQNVTLSCEQNLNHDAMYWYRQDPGQGLRLIYYSQIVNDFQKGDIAEGYSVSREKKESFPLTVTSAQKNPTAFYLCASSSPLLEGGAYNEQFFGPGTRLTVL.

The chain couples TRBV5-3 to TRBJ1-4; D perhaps matches TRBD1 (5 bases). TRBV5-3 is placed among ORFs of uncertain function. The CDR3 runs 16 residues. Trimming took 4 bases from V and 8 from J, leaving 21 bases between them. The CDR3 sequence: CARSIVVRQGGEKLFF. The CDR3, as DNA: TGTGCCAGAAGCATCGTGGTTAGGCAGGGCGGCGAAAAACTGTTTTTT.

This chain uses TRBV19 with TRBJ2-1, with a weak D call TRBD2 (6 bases). V shed 6 bases and J shed 0 bases, with 9 bases lying between them. The CDR3 covers 14 residues. Per germline, CDR1 LNHDA and CDR2 SQIVND (reference sequence). This CDR3 reads CASSGSPSYNEQFF. CDR3 bases: TGTGCCAGTAGCGGGAGTCCCTCCTACAATGAGCAGTTCTTC.

V is TRBV9 and J is TRBJ2-6, with D possibly matching TRBD1 (6 bases). This CDR3 is 16 amino acids long. CDR1 is SGDLS and CDR2 is YYNGEE in the germline V gene. Trimming took off 5 bases at V and 3 bases at J, with 15 bases between the two ends. CDR3 region: CASSDKGVSGANVLTF. CDR3 bases: TGTGCCAGCAGTGATAAGGGGGTTAGTGGGGCCAACGTCCTGACTTTC.

V is TRBV29-1 and J is TRBJ1-2; 9 bases match TRBD1. V lost 6 bases to trimming and J lost 5 bases; unmatched junction nucleotides: 10. The length of the CDR3 is 14 residues. Germline assignment: CDR1 SQVTM and CDR2 ANQGSEA. The CDR3 protein is CSVDTGGAGYGYTF. The CDR3 DNA follows: TGCAGCGTGGATACAGGGGGCGCGGGGTATGGCTACACCTTC. The whole variable domain, filled in from reference TRBV29-1 and TRBJ1-2, reads SAVISQKPSRDICQRGTSLTIQCQVDSQVTMMFWYRQQPGQSLTLIATANQGSEATYESGFVIDKFPISRPNLTFSTLTVSNMSPEDSSIYLCSVDTGGAGYGYTFGSGTRLTVV.

The rearrangement joins TRBV2 to TRBJ2-3; 7 bases align to TRBD2. J lost 7 bases, V lost 4 bases, and 14 bases had no gene match. This CDR3 spans 16 amino acids. The germline V gene has CDR1 SNHLY and CDR2 FYNNEI. CDR3 DNA: TGTGCCAGCAGTGCTTGGGTCGGCGGGGGACGAAATACGCAGTATTTT. Its translation is CASSAWVGGGRNTQYF.

The chain links TRBV19 to TRBJ2-1; TRBD2 agrees at 11 bases. V lost 5 bases and J lost 6; bases outside the gene matches: 9. Germline assignment: CDR1 LNHDA and CDR2 SQIVND (reference sequence). The CDR3 runs 16 residues. The CDR3 reads CASSGPGLAELNEQFF. In DNA form, the CDR3 reads TGTGCCAGTAGTGGACCGGGACTAGCGGAACTCAATGAGCAGTTCTTC.

This chain uses TRBV6-2 or TRBV6-3 with TRBJ1-5, with no clear D. The CDR3 is made up of 14 amino acids. Looked up from germline, CDR1 is MNHEY and CDR2 is SVGEGT. V dropped 5 bases and J dropped 3 bases, with 11 bases sitting between them. CDR3 nucleotides: TGTGCCAGCAGTGAGACCGAAATCAATCAGCCCCAGCATTTT. Translation: CASSETEINQPQHF.

The chain uses TRBV5-5 and TRBJ2-3; D is ambiguous. The CDR3 is made up of 15 amino acids. V was shortened by 1 base and J by 7 bases, with 16 bases between the two germline ends. From germline, CDR1 is SGHKS and CDR2 YYEKEE (reference sequence). The CDR3, as DNA: TGTGCCAGCAGCTTGCTCCGTACTGTAGTAAATACGCAGTATTTT. Amino acid sequence: CASSLLRTVVNTQYF. The full variable domain, its missing parts supplied by reference TRBV5-5 and TRBJ2-3, is DAGVTQSPTHLIKTRGQQVTLRCSPISGHKSVSWYQQVLGQGPQFIFQYYEKEERGRGNFPDRFSARQFPNYSSELNVNALLLGDSALYLCASSLLRTVVNTQYFGPGTRLTVL.

The chain carries TRBV3-1 (or the pseudogene TRBV3-2) and TRBJ2-5; D possibly corresponds to TRBD1 (5 bases). Per germline, CDR1 LGHDT and CDR2 YNNKEL (reference sequence). With 1 base removed from V and 4 bases from J, the gap between germline ends came to 13 bases. This CDR3 spans 15 amino acids. CDR3 loop: CASSQGRPQGETQYF. CDR3 sequence (DNA): TGTGCCAGCAGCCAAGGGCGGCCTCAGGGAGAGACCCAGTACTTC.

A word on this clone: Different DNA sequences within this sample yield the same CDR3. CDR3 amino acids: CASSQGGEKLFF. For the CDR3, the DNA is TGTGCCAGCAGTCAAGGCGGTGAAAAACTGTTTTTT. The chain combines TRBV6-6 with TRBJ1-4; D ambiguous. The ends were cut back, 5 bases at V and 7 bases at J, with 8 bases in the middle. There are 12 residues in the CDR3. Germline V lookup: CDR1 MNHNY, CDR2 SVGAGI (reference sequence).

In regard to this clone: Within the sample, other DNA sequences also encode this same CDR3. The chain combines TRBV5-1 with TRBJ1-2, with D hard to call. Per germline, CDR1 SGHRS and CDR2 YFSETQ. The CDR3 is 13 residues long. Deletions cut 0 bases from V and 4 bases from J, with 7 bases between. The CDR3 DNA follows: TGCGCCAGCAGCTTGGAACAAGGCTATGGCTACACCTTC. Encoded protein: CASSLEQGYGYTF.

This clone was observed a handful of times. V is TRBV27 and J is TRBJ1-6; maybe TRBD1 (5 bases). CDR1 and CDR2 (germline): MNHEY, SMNVEV (reference sequence). Trimming removed 2 bases at V and 9 bases at J, with 14 bases between. The CDR3 runs 15 residues. The CDR3 reads CASSLGGSTFSPLHF. CDR3 coding DNA: TGTGCCAGCAGTTTAGGGGGTTCCACATTTTCACCCCTCCACTTT.